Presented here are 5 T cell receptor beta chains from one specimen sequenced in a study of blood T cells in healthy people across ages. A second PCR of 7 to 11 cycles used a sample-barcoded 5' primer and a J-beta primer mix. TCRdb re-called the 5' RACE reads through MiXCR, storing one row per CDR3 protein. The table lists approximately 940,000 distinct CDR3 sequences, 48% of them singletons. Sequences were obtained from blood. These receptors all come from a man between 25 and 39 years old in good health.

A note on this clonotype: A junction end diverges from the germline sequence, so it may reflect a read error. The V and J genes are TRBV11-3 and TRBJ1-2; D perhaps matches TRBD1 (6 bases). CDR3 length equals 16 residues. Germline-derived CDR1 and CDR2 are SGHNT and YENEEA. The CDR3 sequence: CVSSLAPGQRMGGYTF. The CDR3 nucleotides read TGTGTCAGCAGCTTAGCCCCCGGACAGAGGATGGGTGGCTACACCTTC.

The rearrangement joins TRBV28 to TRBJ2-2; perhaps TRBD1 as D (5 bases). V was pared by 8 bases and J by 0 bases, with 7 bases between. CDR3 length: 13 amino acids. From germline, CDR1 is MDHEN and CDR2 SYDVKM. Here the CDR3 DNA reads TGTGCCAGCGGGGCAGCGAACACCGGGGAGCTGTTTTTT. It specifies CASGAANTGELFF.

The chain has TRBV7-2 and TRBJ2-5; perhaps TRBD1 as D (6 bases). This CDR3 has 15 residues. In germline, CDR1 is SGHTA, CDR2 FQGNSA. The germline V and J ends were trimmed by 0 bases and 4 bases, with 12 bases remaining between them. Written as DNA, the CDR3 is TGTGCCAGCAGCTTAGCTTGGTCAGGGGCAGAGACCCAGTACTTC. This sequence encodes CASSLAWSGAETQYF. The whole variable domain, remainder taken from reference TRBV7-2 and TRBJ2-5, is GAGVSQSPSNKVTEKGKDVELRCDPISGHTALYWYRQSLGQGLEFLIYFQGNSAPDKSGLPSDRFSAERTGGSVSTLTIQRTQQEDSAVYLCASSLAWSGAETQYFGPGTRLLVL.

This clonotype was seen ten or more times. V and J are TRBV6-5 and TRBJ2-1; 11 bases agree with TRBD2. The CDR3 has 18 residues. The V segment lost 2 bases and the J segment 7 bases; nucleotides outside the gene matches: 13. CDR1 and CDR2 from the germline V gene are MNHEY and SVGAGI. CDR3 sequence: CASSYQNPGSGGGNEQFF. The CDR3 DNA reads TGTGCCAGCAGTTACCAAAACCCCGGTAGCGGGGGGGGAAATGAGCAGTTCTTC.

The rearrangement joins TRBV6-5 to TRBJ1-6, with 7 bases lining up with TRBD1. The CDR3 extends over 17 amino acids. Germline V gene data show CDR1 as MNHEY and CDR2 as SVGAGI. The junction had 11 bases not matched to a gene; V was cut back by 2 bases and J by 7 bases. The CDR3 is CASSYLDRVVRNSPLHF. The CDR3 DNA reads TGTGCCAGCAGTTACCTTGACAGGGTAGTGCGGAATTCACCCCTCCACTTT.